The T cell receptor (beta chain) described here comes from a study of T cell responses to AZD1222 COVID-19 vaccine. Clones were read by immunoSEQ multiplex PCR, and TCRdb kept only the in-frame ones, dropping some. The table has 130,000 or so clones, about 92% seen once. Of note for this clone: Its target is not known.

Between the trimmed V and J ends, which lost 5 bases and 0 bases, there was a span of 11 bases. The germline V gene encodes CDR1 ENHRY and CDR2 SYGVKD. CDR3 length: 15 residues. Study-wide points: At baseline, seropositivity was found in only six or seven AZD1222 recipients. Donors, mostly white British, included more females; clonal diversity was possibly underestimated. Once two AZD1222 doses were given, Spike-specific TCR breadth and depth went up. No repertoire was sampled before or during the peak T cell response, only after it.

The starting material was peripheral blood, obtained on day 0 of AZD1222 vaccination. This clonotype originated in an adult in good health. The chain combines TRBV10-3 with TRBJ1-3; a weak D match, TRBD1 (5 bases). The CDR3 is CAISYRDGSGNTIYF. The CDR3, as DNA: TGTGCCATCAGTTACCGGGACGGCTCTGGAAACACCATATATTTT.